The 30 T cell receptor beta chains presented below share a single source sample, sequenced in a study of T cells after yellow fever vaccination. TCRdb called the 5' RACE reads again in MiXCR, with one record for every CDR3 protein. Here the sample spans 300,000 to 400,000 distinct CDR3 sequences, 8.7% being singletons. The source material was PBMCs, sampled on the day of the first yellow fever vaccination. The receptors here all came from a man younger than 30 who received the YFV17D yellow fever vaccine.

This clonotype was counted between two and nine times. CDR3 bases: TGCGCCAGCAGCTTGGATCCGACCGGGGAGCTGTTTTTT. It specifies CASSLDPTGELFF. The chain combines TRBV5-1 with TRBJ2-2; no definite D call. CDR3 size: 13 residues. V lost 0 bases and J 5 bases, leaving 5 bases between the germline ends. Germline values: CDR1 SGHRS, CDR2 YFSETQ.

This chain joins TRBV20-1 and TRBJ2-3, with 13 bases matching TRBD2. This CDR3 comprises 15 residues. After removal of 8 bases from V and 3 bases from J, the junction contained 8 bases not matched to a gene. CDR1 is DFQATT, CDR2 SNEGSKA, per germline (reference sequence). CDR3 in amino acids: CSHSGTSGATDTQYF. The CDR3 DNA follows: TGCAGTCATTCCGGGACTAGCGGGGCAACAGATACGCAGTATTTT.

This chain uses TRBV7-9 with TRBJ2-5; tentative D call: TRBD1 (6 bases). This CDR3 comprises 14 residues. Germline values: CDR1 SEHNR, CDR2 FQNEAQ (reference sequence). Trimming removed 1 base at V and 7 bases at J, with 13 bases between. The CDR3 nucleotides are TGTGCCAGCAGCTTAGGCGGGCGAGGGGGGACCCAGTACTTC. This encodes CASSLGGRGGTQYF.

The V gene is TRBV20-1, the J gene TRBJ2-4; D is unresolved. V was cut by 3 bases and J by 0 bases, with 6 bases left in between. This CDR3 contains 13 residues. The V gene's germline CDR1 is DFQATT and CDR2 SNEGSKA (reference sequence). CDR3 in amino acids: CSASAVAKNIQYF. The CDR3 region has the DNA TGCAGTGCTAGTGCGGTAGCCAAAAACATTCAGTACTTC.

A few counts support this clonotype. This chain uses TRBV19 with TRBJ1-1; the D gene is possibly TRBD1 (5 bases). The CDR3 has 13 amino acids. V lost 2 bases and J lost 4, with 8 bases in between. Looked up from germline, CDR1 is LNHDA and CDR2 is SQIVND (reference sequence). In DNA form, the CDR3 reads TGTGCCAGTAGTATATCAGGGAGCACTGAAGCTTTCTTT. This sequence encodes CASSISGSTEAFF.

This clonotype has more than one count but fewer than ten. This chain uses TRBV5-6 with TRBJ2-5, with TRBD1 matching 8 bases. The germline V gene has CDR1 SGHDT and CDR2 YYEEEE. J lost 3 bases, V lost 2 bases, and 3 bases had no gene match. The CDR3 loop spans 14 amino acids. This CDR3 is CASSFRDRKETQYF. As DNA, the CDR3 is TGTGCCAGCAGCTTCCGGGACAGGAAAGAGACCCAGTACTTC.

This rearrangement joins TRBV7-2 to TRBJ2-7; TRBD1 agrees at 8 bases. Looked up from germline, CDR1 is SGHTA and CDR2 is FQGNSA. CDR3 length: 13 amino acids. V shed 5 bases, J shed 3 bases, and the junction held 3 bases outside the gene matches. The CDR3 nucleotides read TGTGCCAGCAGCCCCAGGGGGCACTACGAGCAGTACTTC. Protein product: CASSPRGHYEQYF.

The genes are TRBV19 and TRBJ2-5; no definite D call. Germline CDR1 is LNHDA and CDR2 is SQIVND (reference sequence). The CDR3 length is 14 residues. V was clipped by 7 bases and J by 2 bases, with 14 bases between them. CDR3 sequence reads: CASKAPFGQETQYF. DNA for the CDR3: TGTGCCAGTAAAGCCCCGTTTGGACAAGAGACCCAGTACTTC.

J is TRBJ2-7 and V is TRBV7-9; TRBD1 is a possible D gene (6 bases). With 1 base removed from V and 6 bases from J, the gap between germline ends came to 7 bases. Germline V gene sequence: CDR1 SEHNR, CDR2 FQNEAQ (reference sequence). This CDR3 is built from 12 residues. CDR3 in amino acids: CASSLGRGEQYF. The CDR3 nucleotides read TGTGCCAGCAGCTTAGGCAGGGGCGAGCAGTACTTC.

This rearrangement joins TRBV7-8 to TRBJ1-6, with 7 bases identical to TRBD1. Trimming at V came to 5 bases and at J to 7 bases, leaving 8 bases not matched to a gene. CDR1 and CDR2 (germline): SGHVS, FQNEAQ. CDR3 size: 15 residues. The DNA for the CDR3 is TGTGCCAGCAGCCTTGGGACAGCCACAAATTCACCCCTCCACTTT. Its protein is CASSLGTATNSPLHF.

The sample holds many counts of this clonotype. The rearrangement links TRBV20-1 to TRBJ2-1, with TRBD2 identical over 7 bases. The CDR3 consists of 14 residues. The V segment lost 3 bases and the J segment 4 bases; nucleotides outside the gene matches: 6. Germline V lookup: CDR1 DFQATT, CDR2 SNEGSKA (reference sequence). CDR3 protein: CSASRDYLYNEQFF. The CDR3 DNA reads as TGCAGTGCTAGCCGGGACTACCTTTACAATGAGCAGTTCTTC.

A few counts support this clonotype. The rearrangement uses TRBV7-2 and TRBJ1-4; D unclear. There are 14 residues in the CDR3. CDR1 is SGHTA and CDR2 is FQGNSA in the germline V gene. Trimming took off 5 bases at V and 0 bases at J, with 7 bases between the two ends. The CDR3 protein is CASSTLTTNEKLFF. The CDR3 region has the DNA TGTGCCAGCAGCACTCTAACAACTAATGAAAAACTGTTTTTT.

V and J are TRBV20-1 and TRBJ1-2; D call uncertain. V was shortened by 3 bases and J by 8 bases, with 4 bases between the two germline ends. The germline gives CDR1 DFQATT, CDR2 SNEGSKA (reference sequence). The CDR3 has 9 residues. CDR3 sequence: CSARRGYTF. In DNA form, the CDR3 reads TGCAGTGCTAGGCGGGGCTACACCTTC.

The chain couples TRBV20-1 to TRBJ2-5; D gene ambiguous. The CDR3 is made up of 13 amino acids. Germline-derived CDR1 and CDR2 are DFQATT and SNEGSKA (reference sequence). V dropped 1 base and J dropped 4 bases, with 10 bases sitting between them. Here the CDR3 reads CSARVPIRETQYF. Here the CDR3 DNA reads TGCAGTGCTAGAGTTCCGATCCGAGAGACCCAGTACTTC.

The J gene is TRBJ1-1, the V gene TRBV7-8, with 9 bases lining up with TRBD1. V shed 5 bases, J shed 3 bases, and the junction held 7 bases outside the gene matches. CDR3 length equals 15 residues. Germline-derived CDR1 and CDR2 are SGHVS and FQNEAQ. CDR3 sequence: CASSLRTGVDTEAFF. In DNA, the CDR3 is TGTGCCAGCAGCCTGAGGACAGGGGTCGACACTGAAGCTTTCTTT.

This clonotype was seen more than once but under ten times. V and J are TRBV29-1 and TRBJ1-2, with D possibly matching TRBD1 (6 bases). The CDR3 runs 11 residues. Germline loops: CDR1 SQVTM, CDR2 ANQGSEA. V lost 6 bases and J lost 8, with 13 bases in between. The CDR3 region has the DNA TGCAGCGTAACCGGGACAAAAGGCTACACCTTC. Translation gives CSVTGTKGYTF.

Many counts were recorded for this clonotype. This rearrangement joins TRBV6-2 or TRBV6-3 to TRBJ1-5; TRBD1 might be the D (6 bases). Trimming took 0 bases from V and 0 from J, leaving 9 bases between them. This CDR3 comprises 16 residues. Germline CDR1 MNHEY, CDR2 SVGEGT. CDR3 sequence: CASSYSTGSSNQPQHF. The CDR3 region has the DNA TGTGCCAGCAGTTACTCTACAGGGTCTAGCAATCAGCCCCAGCATTTT.

In its sample, this clonotype was seen many times. The chain links TRBV10-3 to TRBJ2-1; 10 nucleotides align to TRBD2. Unmatched junction bases numbered 18, after V lost 10 bases and J lost 9 bases. Germline assignment: CDR1 ENHRY and CDR2 SYGVKD. The CDR3 totals 16 residues. DNA of the CDR3: TGTGCCACGTCGCAAGCGGGAGGGCTAGAGCTTCCTGAGCAGTTCTTC. Its translation is CATSQAGGLELPEQFF.

This clonotype was counted between two and nine times. The genes are TRBV28 and TRBJ2-7; the match to TRBD1 covers 8 bases. The CDR3 runs to 15 residues. Germline lookup yields CDR1 MDHEN and CDR2 SYDVKM. The ends lost 6 bases at V and 4 bases at J; junction bases unmatched: 11. The CDR3 reads CASSRTGGNLYEQYV. The CDR3 nucleotides are TGTGCCAGCAGCCGCACAGGGGGGAATTTATACGAGCAGTACGTC.

In its sample, this clonotype was seen a few times. The chain employs TRBV9 and TRBJ2-5; D is possibly TRBD1 or TRBD2 (5 bases each). This CDR3 comprises 15 residues. V was pared by 2 bases and J by 5 bases, with 16 bases between. The V gene's germline CDR1 is SGDLS and CDR2 YYNGEE. This CDR3 is CASSVGTARTETQYF. The CDR3 region has the DNA TGTGCCAGCAGCGTCGGGACCGCCCGAACCGAGACCCAGTACTTC.

This clonotype was found a few times. Here the CDR3 reads CSASGTGPTEAFF. As DNA, the CDR3 is TGCAGTGCTAGCGGGACAGGGCCCACTGAAGCTTTCTTT. The V and J genes are TRBV20-1 and TRBJ1-1; 9 nucleotides agree with TRBD1. The length of the CDR3 is 13 residues. V shed 3 bases and J 4 bases; nucleotides not matched to a gene: 3. Germline CDR1 and CDR2: DFQATT and SNEGSKA (reference sequence).

The sample holds a few counts of this clonotype. V is TRBV20-1 and J is TRBJ2-7; D is uncertain. Between the trimmed V and J ends, which lost 1 base and 6 bases, there was a span of 7 bases. The CDR3 sequence is 11 residues long. From germline, CDR1 is DFQATT and CDR2 SNEGSKA (reference sequence). Here the CDR3 reads CSARGPGEQYF. CDR3 coding DNA: TGCAGTGCTAGAGGGCCGGGCGAGCAGTACTTC.

The gene calls are TRBV7-2 and TRBJ2-7, with 14 bases fitting TRBD2. After removal of 3 bases from V and 4 bases from J, the junction contained 5 bases not matched to a gene. In germline, CDR1 is SGHTA, CDR2 FQGNSA. The CDR3 is 16 residues long. CDR3 sequence: CASSLGLAGALYEQYF. In DNA, the CDR3 is TGTGCCAGCAGCTTGGGACTAGCGGGGGCCCTATACGAGCAGTACTTC. The full variable domain, with the rest looked up from reference TRBV7-2 and TRBJ2-7, is GAGVSQSPSNKVTEKGKDVELRCDPISGHTALYWYRQSLGQGLEFLIYFQGNSAPDKSGLPSDRFSAERTGGSVSTLTIQRTQQEDSAVYLCASSLGLAGALYEQYFGPGTRLTVT.

The chain combines TRBV19 with TRBJ2-7, with D unclear. Deletions cut 3 bases from V and 12 bases from J, with 24 bases between. Germline V gene lookup returns CDR1 LNHDA and CDR2 SQIVND (reference sequence). The CDR3 runs 15 residues. This CDR3 is CASSIGDGSSSRRYF. For the CDR3, the DNA is TGTGCCAGTAGTATCGGAGATGGCTCCTCTTCACGGCGGTACTTC.

This clonotype has only a few counts. The V gene is TRBV7-2, the J gene TRBJ2-5, with 12 bases identical to TRBD2. There are 16 residues in the CDR3. Germline CDR1 reads SGHTA; CDR2 reads FQGNSA. V dropped 4 bases and J dropped 1; count of bases not matched to a gene: 4. The DNA of the CDR3 is TGTGCCAGCAGCTCCCGACTAGCGGGGGTCCAAGAGACCCAGTACTTC. As protein: CASSSRLAGVQETQYF.

This clonotype was observed at least ten times. The V and J genes are TRBV12-3 or TRBV12-4 and TRBJ2-5, with 12 bases matching TRBD1. V dropped 7 bases and J dropped 6; count of bases not matched to a gene: 9. The CDR3 is made up of 15 amino acids. DNA for the CDR3: TGTGCCAGCACCCAAGGGACAGGGGGCCTGAAGACCCAGTACTTC. Translation: CASTQGTGGLKTQYF.

This clonotype was detected only a few times. This chain uses TRBV5-1 with TRBJ1-1; D is uncertain. Trimming removed 0 bases from V and 6 bases from J, with 12 bases in between. CDR1 SGHRS and CDR2 YFSETQ come from the germline V gene. The CDR3 is 14 amino acids. In DNA form, the CDR3 reads TGCGCCAGCAGCTTGGCCCGGACCGACGCTGAAGCTTTCTTT. It yields the protein CASSLARTDAEAFF.

There are a few counts of this clonotype. The chain is built from TRBV12-3 or TRBV12-4 and TRBJ1-3; 11 bases align to TRBD1. V shed 3 bases, J shed 0 bases, and the junction held 4 bases outside the gene matches. CDR3 size: 17 residues. CDR3 sequence reads: CASSFSGTGGSGNTIYF. The CDR3 coding sequence is TGTGCCAGCAGTTTCTCCGGGACAGGGGGCTCTGGAAACACCATATATTTT.

This clonotype has only a few counts. The V and J genes are TRBV7-9 and TRBJ2-7; D is uncertain. The CDR3 runs to 12 residues. Between the trimmed V and J ends, which lost 5 bases and 6 bases, there was a span of 11 bases. Germline V gene sequence: CDR1 SEHNR, CDR2 FQNEAQ (reference sequence). CDR3 sequence reads: CASSGLAGEQYV. DNA of the CDR3: TGTGCCAGCAGCGGCTTGGCAGGCGAGCAGTACGTC.

The table lists this clonotype with many counts. The J gene is TRBJ2-7, the V gene TRBV12-3 or TRBV12-4; D is perhaps TRBD1 (5 bases). V was pared by 3 bases and J by 0 bases, with 18 bases between. CDR3 size: 17 residues. DNA of the CDR3: TGTGCCAGCAGTTTTCGTCGAACAGGCTACAGCTCCTACGAGCAGTACTTC. It yields the protein CASSFRRTGYSSYEQYF.